Sequencing of this T cell receptor (beta chain) was carried out in a study of a mutant IDH1 vaccine in newly diagnosed glioma. For the study at large: During weeks 1, 3, 5, 7, 11, 15, 19 and 23, patients received eight vaccinations. Patients were started on vaccination 4-6 weeks after radiotherapy alone, or with temozolomide cycles. Most had both radiotherapy and temozolomide beforehand; others had only one.

Time point denoted: week 23, last vaccination. Vaccination used 300 ug of mutant IDH1 20-mer peptide per dose, with topical imiquimod. The study, taken as a whole, reports: It was approximately 93% of patients that developed vaccine-induced immune responses.

Germline CDR1 is SGHDT and CDR2 is YYEEEE. The V and J ends lost 0 bases and 3 bases respectively, with 9 bases between them. The CDR3 covers 14 residues. TCRdb keeps only in-frame clones here, not all; method: immunoSEQ multiplex PCR. The sample has just over 65,000 clones, around 82% seen once; the top ten hold less than 15%. This clone was counted a single time. The antigen is unknown. Material: PBMCs, obtained from a glioma patient whose treatment included an IDH1 peptide vaccine. This TCR derives from a man aged 18 to 29 with glioma. V gene TRBV5-6 combines with J gene TRBJ1-2; unclear D gene. The CDR3 nucleotides are TGTGCCAGCAGCTTGGTTAGCAGGTACTATGGCTACACCTTC. Encoded protein: CASSLVSRYYGYTF.